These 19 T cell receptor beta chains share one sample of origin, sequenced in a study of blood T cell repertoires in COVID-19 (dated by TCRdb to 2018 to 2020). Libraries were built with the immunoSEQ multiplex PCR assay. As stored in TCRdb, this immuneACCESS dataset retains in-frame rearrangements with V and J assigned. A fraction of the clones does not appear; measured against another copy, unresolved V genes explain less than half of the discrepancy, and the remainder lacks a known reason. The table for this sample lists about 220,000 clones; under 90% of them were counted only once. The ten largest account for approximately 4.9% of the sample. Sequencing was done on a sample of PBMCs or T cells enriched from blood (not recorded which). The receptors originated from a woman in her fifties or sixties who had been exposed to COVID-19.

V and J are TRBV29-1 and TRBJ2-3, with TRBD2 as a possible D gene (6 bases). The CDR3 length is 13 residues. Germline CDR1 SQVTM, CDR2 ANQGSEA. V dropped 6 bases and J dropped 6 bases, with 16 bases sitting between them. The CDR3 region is CSVAVGTSDTQYF. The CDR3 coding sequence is TGCAGCGTCGCGGTCGGGACTTCGGATACGCAGTATTTT.

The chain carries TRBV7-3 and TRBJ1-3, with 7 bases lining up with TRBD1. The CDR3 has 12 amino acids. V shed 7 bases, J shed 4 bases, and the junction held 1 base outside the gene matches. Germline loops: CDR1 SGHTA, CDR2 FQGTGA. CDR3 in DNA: TGTGCCAGCAAGGGGGCAGGAAACACCATATATTTT. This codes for CASKGAGNTIYF.

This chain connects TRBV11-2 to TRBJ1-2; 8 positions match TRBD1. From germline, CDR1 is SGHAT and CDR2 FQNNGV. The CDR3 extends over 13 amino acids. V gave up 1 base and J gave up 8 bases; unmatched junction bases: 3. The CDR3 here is CASSLVRQGGYTF. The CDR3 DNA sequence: TGTGCCAGCAGCTTAGTGCGACAGGGGGGCTACACCTTC.

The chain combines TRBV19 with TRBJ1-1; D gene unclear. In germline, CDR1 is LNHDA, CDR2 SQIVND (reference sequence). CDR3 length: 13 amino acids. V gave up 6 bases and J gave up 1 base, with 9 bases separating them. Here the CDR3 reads CASSAAENTEAFF. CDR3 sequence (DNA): TGTGCCAGTAGCGCCGCAGAGAACACTGAAGCTTTCTTT.

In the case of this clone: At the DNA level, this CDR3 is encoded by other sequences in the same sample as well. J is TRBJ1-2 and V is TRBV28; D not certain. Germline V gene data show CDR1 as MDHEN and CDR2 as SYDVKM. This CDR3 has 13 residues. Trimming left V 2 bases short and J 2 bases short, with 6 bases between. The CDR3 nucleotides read TGTGCCAGCAGTTTAGGCGGAAACTATGGCTACACCTTC. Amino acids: CASSLGGNYGYTF.

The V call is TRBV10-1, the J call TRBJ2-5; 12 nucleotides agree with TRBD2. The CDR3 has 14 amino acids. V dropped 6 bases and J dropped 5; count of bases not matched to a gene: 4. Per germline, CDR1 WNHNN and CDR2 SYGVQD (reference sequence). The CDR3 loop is CASSQTSGGETQYF. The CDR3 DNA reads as TGCGCCAGCAGCCAGACTAGCGGGGGTGAGACCCAGTACTTC.

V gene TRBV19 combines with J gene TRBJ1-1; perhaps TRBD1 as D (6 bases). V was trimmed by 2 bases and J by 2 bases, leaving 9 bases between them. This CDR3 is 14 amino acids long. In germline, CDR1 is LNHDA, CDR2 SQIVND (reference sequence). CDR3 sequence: CASSINRANTEAFF. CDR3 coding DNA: TGTGCCAGTAGTATAAACAGGGCTAACACTGAAGCTTTCTTT.

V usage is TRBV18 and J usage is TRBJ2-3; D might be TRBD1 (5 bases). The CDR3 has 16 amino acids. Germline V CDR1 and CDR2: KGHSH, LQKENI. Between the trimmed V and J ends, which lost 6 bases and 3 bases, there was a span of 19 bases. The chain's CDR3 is CASSPSQGDGTDTQYF. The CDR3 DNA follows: TGTGCCAGCTCCCCCTCGCAAGGGGATGGGACAGATACGCAGTATTTT.

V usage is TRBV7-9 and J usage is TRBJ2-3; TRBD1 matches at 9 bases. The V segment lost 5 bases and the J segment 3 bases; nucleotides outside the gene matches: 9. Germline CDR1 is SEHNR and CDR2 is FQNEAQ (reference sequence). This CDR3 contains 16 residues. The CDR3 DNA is TGTGCCAGCAGCAAAACGGACAGGGGTTGGACAGATACGCAGTATTTT. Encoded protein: CASSKTDRGWTDTQYF.

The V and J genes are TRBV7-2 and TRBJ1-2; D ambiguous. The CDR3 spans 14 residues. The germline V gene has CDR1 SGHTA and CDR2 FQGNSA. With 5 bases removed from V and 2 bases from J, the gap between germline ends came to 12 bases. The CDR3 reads CASSPSRQNYGYTF. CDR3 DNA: TGTGCCAGCAGCCCCTCCCGCCAGAACTATGGCTACACCTTC.

For the CDR3, the DNA is TGTGCCAGCAGTTCCGGACAGGGCTCCCTCTCTGGGGCCAACGTCCTGACTTTC. It specifies CASSSGQGSLSGANVLTF. The chain uses TRBV28 and TRBJ2-6; 8 positions agree with TRBD1. Trimming took 4 bases from V and 0 from J; bases not matched to a gene: 8. CDR1 is MDHEN, CDR2 SYDVKM, per germline. The CDR3 runs to 18 residues.

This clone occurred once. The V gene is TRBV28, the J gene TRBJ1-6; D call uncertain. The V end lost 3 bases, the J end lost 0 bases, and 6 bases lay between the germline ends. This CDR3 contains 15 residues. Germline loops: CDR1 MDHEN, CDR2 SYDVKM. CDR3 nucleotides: TGTGCCAGCAGTTTGCCCAGCTCCTATAATTCACCCCTCCACTTT. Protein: CASSLPSSYNSPLHF.

The CDR3 sequence: CASSIGGPGELFF. The DNA for the CDR3 is TGTGCCAGTAGTATCGGCGGGCCCGGGGAGCTGTTTTTT. This chain uses TRBV19 with TRBJ2-2; a weak D match, TRBD2 (5 bases). Germline-derived CDR1 and CDR2 are LNHDA and SQIVND (reference sequence). With 3 bases removed from V and 6 bases from J, the gap between germline ends came to 8 bases. The CDR3 runs to 13 residues.

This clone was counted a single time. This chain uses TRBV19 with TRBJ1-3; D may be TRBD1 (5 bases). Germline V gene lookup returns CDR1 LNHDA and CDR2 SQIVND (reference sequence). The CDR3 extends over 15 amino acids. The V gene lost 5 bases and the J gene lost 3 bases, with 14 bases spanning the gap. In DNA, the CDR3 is TGTGCCAGTAGTGCGGCGGGGGGACTTGGAAACACCATATATTTT. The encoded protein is CASSAAGGLGNTIYF.

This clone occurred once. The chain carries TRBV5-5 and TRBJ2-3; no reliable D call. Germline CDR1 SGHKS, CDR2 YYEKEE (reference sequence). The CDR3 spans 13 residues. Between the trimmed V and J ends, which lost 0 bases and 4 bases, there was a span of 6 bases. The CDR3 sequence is CASSLGASDTQYF. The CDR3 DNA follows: TGTGCCAGCAGCTTGGGGGCCTCAGATACGCAGTATTTT.

The CDR3: CASFHQGAGAEAFF. The CDR3 nucleotides read TGTGCCAGTTTTCACCAGGGGGCTGGGGCTGAAGCTTTCTTT. The V gene is TRBV19, the J gene TRBJ1-1, with 8 bases matching TRBD1. The trim removed 8 bases at V and 6 bases at J, leaving 11 bases unmatched. Germline CDR1 and CDR2: LNHDA and SQIVND (reference sequence). The CDR3 runs to 14 residues.

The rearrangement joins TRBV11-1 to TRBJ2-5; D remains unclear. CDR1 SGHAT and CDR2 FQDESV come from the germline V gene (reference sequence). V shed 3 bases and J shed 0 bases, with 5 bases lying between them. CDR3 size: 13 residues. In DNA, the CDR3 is TGTGCCAGCAGCTTGGGCTACCAAGAGACCCAGTACTTC. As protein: CASSLGYQETQYF.

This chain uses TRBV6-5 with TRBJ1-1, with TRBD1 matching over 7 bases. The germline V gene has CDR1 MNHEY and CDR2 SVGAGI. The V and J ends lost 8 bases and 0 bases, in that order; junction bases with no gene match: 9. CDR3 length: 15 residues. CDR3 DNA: TGTGCCAGCGGATTAAGGGGGCCGGTGAACACTGAAGCTTTCTTT. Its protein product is CASGLRGPVNTEAFF.

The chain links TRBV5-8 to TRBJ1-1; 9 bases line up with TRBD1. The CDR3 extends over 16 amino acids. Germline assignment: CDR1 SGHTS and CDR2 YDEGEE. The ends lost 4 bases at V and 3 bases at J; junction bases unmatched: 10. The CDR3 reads CASSMWTGVLDTEAFF. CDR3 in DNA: TGTGCCAGCAGCATGTGGACAGGGGTTCTGGACACTGAAGCTTTCTTT.